What follows is one TCR beta chain and its context. The antigen is not known. CDR1 and CDR2 from the germline V gene are DFQATT and SNEGSKA (reference sequence). The CDR3 loop spans 15 amino acids. These data belong to a study of T cells expressing NK-cell markers. Reanalyzing the 5' RACE reads, TCRdb keeps one entry per CDR3 protein, without DNA. The repertoire table contains about 550,000 distinct CDR3 sequences. Study-level findings and limits: Dominant NKG2C+ clonotype frequencies of roughly 1.0-8% of CD8+ T cells were measured in over 5 donors. The study did not resolve the HCMV specificity of expanded NKG2C+ T cell clones. The leading position in the CD3+CD56-NKG2C+ fraction of a few donors also went to these clonotypes.

V and J are TRBV20-1 and TRBJ2-4; TCRdb designates TRBD2, a call that cannot be tested without DNA. The sequenced sample consisted of blood T cells: a sorted CD56 or NKG2C T cell subset, CD4+ or CD8+ T cells, or bulk PBMC T cells (not recorded which). This clonotype was obtained from a man younger than 35 in good health. CDR3 amino acids: CSARGGDFVRNIQYF.